This T cell receptor (beta chain) was sequenced in a study of prognosis after radiotherapy for stage I lung cancer. Across the study: The 13 male and 6 or 7 female patients were aged about 50 to 90, median approximately 71 years.

Germline V lookup: CDR1 SGHRS, CDR2 YFSETQ. The V and J ends lost 0 bases and 6 bases respectively, with 15 bases between them. The CDR3 has 15 amino acids. Two-round multiplex PCR on genomic DNA was the method by which TCR beta CDR3 was amplified. The authors ran first-round PCR with primers specific to each TRBV and TRBJ gene. TCRdb called the multiplex PCR reads again in MiXCR, with one record for every CDR3 protein. The table lists about 24,000 distinct CDR3 sequences, about 36% of them singletons, with 62% in the top ten. The chain uses TRBV5-1 and TRBJ1-2; perhaps TRBD1 as D (5 bases). Material: PBMCs, obtained before or after stereotactic body radiation therapy (not recorded which). This sequence originates from a donor at least 50 years old with non-small cell lung cancer. CDR3 bases: TGCGCCAGCAGCTTGGTTCTAGCAGGGAGAAATGGCTACACCTTC. The encoded protein is CASSLVLAGRNGYTF. The entire variable domain, with the rest obtained from reference TRBV5-1 and TRBJ1-2, is as follows: KAGVTQTPRYLIKTRGQQVTLSCSPISGHRSVSWYQQTPGQGLQFLFEYFSETQRNKGNFPGRFSGRQFSNSRSEMNVSTLELGDSALYLCASSLVLAGRNGYTFGSGTRLTVV.